Reported below is one TCR beta chain. The study drew participants aged about 18 to 89 years from some 24 US areas. Participant reports of clinical history set cohort assignment. Cohort 3 donors were reported recovered after two negative PCRs, clearance, or symptom resolution. In the original processing: Estimation of nucleated cell counts relied on the amplification of reference gene primers. Sequencing was performed with immunoSEQ multiplex PCR; in TCRdb, only in-frame clones are kept and a portion is missing. The D gene and trimming were derived from the DNA, and the V and J assignments and clone size from that table. The table includes approximately 200,000 clones, roughly 82% detected once. This sample is part of a study of blood T cell repertoires in COVID-19. The CDR3 consists of 18 residues. Germline values: CDR1 LGHNA, CDR2 YSLEER. The V and J ends lost 0 bases and 4 bases, in that order; junction bases with no gene match: 14.

The gene calls are TRBV4-3 and TRBJ2-7; 8 nucleotides align to TRBD2. This receptor was identified in a man aged 35 to 55 who had recovered from COVID-19. What was sequenced was PBMCs or T cells enriched from blood (not recorded which). CDR3 nucleotide sequence: TGCGCCAGCAGCCAAGAGATTAGCGGGGCATCTTACTCATACGAGCAGTACTTC. Amino acids: CASSQEISGASYSYEQYF.